The 20 T cell receptor beta chains below were found in one sample sequenced in a study of blood T cell repertoires in COVID-19. Generated by immunoSEQ multiplex PCR, the TCRdb table keeps only in-frame clones and is missing some. The sample lists under 150,000 clones, 84% occurring once. The material sequenced was peripheral blood. The origin of the receptors is a man aged 55 to 70 with acute or convalescent COVID-19.

This clone was observed a handful of times. The chain joins TRBV7-7 to TRBJ2-2, with 9 bases matching TRBD1. The CDR3 consists of 14 residues. Trimming took 5 bases from V and 6 from J; bases not matched to a gene: 4. Germline-derived CDR1 and CDR2 are SSHAT and FNYEAQ (reference sequence). CDR3 nucleotide sequence: TGTGCCAGCAGCACGGGGACAGGGCCCGGGGAGCTGTTTTTT. It specifies CASSTGTGPGELFF.

The V call is TRBV7-9, the J call TRBJ1-1; D unresolved. The CDR3 has 13 amino acids. V shed 8 bases and J shed 0 bases, with 10 bases lying between them. From germline, CDR1 is SEHNR and CDR2 FQNEAQ (reference sequence). The CDR3 DNA is TGTGCCAGCTCCATGGGCATGAACACTGAAGCTTTCTTT. It specifies CASSMGMNTEAFF.

This clone was observed a few times. The chain employs TRBV27 and TRBJ1-5; D unclear. Trimming shortened V by 6 bases and J by 0 bases, and 12 bases separated the two germline ends. Germline V gene data show CDR1 as MNHEY and CDR2 as SMNVEV (reference sequence). The CDR3 length is 15 residues. The CDR3 DNA sequence: TGTGCCAGCAGATCGGGATCATATAGCAATCAGCCCCAGCATTTT. This translates into CASRSGSYSNQPQHF.

The chain recombines TRBV5-1 with TRBJ1-5; no definite D call. Germline assignment: CDR1 SGHRS and CDR2 YFSETQ. V was trimmed by 0 bases and J by 4 bases, leaving 8 bases between them. CDR3 length: 14 residues. The CDR3 loop is CASSLESGNQPQHF. CDR3 coding DNA: TGCGCCAGCAGCTTGGAGTCAGGAAATCAGCCCCAGCATTTT.

This clone showed up just once. V is TRBV24-1 and J is TRBJ1-2; 9 bases fit TRBD1. This CDR3 has 16 residues. Trimming cost V 2 bases and J 4 bases; bases outside gene matches: 7. From germline, CDR1 is KGHDR and CDR2 SFDVKD. CDR3 protein: CATSDSGTGRGYGYTF. CDR3 DNA sequence: TGTGCCACCAGTGATTCCGGGACAGGGAGAGGCTATGGCTACACCTTC.

DNA for the CDR3: TGTGCCAGCAGTGAAGCGATCGTCCCTCTAATCGGAGAGACCCAGTACTTC. Protein product: CASSEAIVPLIGETQYF. The chain joins TRBV6-1 to TRBJ2-5; unclear D gene. CDR3 length: 17 amino acids. V was clipped by 0 bases and J by 4 bases, with 18 bases between them. Per germline, CDR1 MNHNS and CDR2 SASEGT.

This clone came up once. The chain uses TRBV24-1 and TRBJ2-1, with 9 bases lining up with TRBD2. CDR3 size: 18 residues. The germline V gene encodes CDR1 KGHDR and CDR2 SFDVKD. V lost 4 bases to trimming and J lost 3 bases; unmatched junction nucleotides: 12. The CDR3 is CATSDPGTVSGSYNEQFF. CDR3 bases: TGTGCCACCAGTGACCCAGGGACGGTTAGCGGGAGCTACAATGAGCAGTTCTTC.

The gene calls are TRBV11-1 and TRBJ2-2; D gene uncertain. V was cut by 1 base and J by 6 bases, with 12 bases left in between. This CDR3 is 15 amino acids long. Germline CDR1 reads SGHAT; CDR2 reads FQDESV (reference sequence). The CDR3 nucleotides read TGTGCCAGCAGCTTAGGTTCCGTTTCAGCCGGGGAGCTGTTTTTT. This translates into CASSLGSVSAGELFF.

Here the CDR3 reads CASSLAGGRGYTF. The DNA of the CDR3 is TGTGCCAGCAGCTTGGCCGGCGGTCGTGGCTACACCTTC. The chain recombines TRBV5-4 with TRBJ1-2; D is unresolved. The CDR3 totals 13 residues. Germline loops: CDR1 SGHNT, CDR2 YYREEE (reference sequence). Trimming stripped 0 bases from V and 7 bases from J, with 10 bases between.

This clone was seen a handful of times. Other DNA sequences from this sample encode an identical CDR3 as well. The chain uses TRBV11-2 and TRBJ2-1; no firm D call. This CDR3 comprises 12 residues. V was trimmed by 3 bases and J by 7 bases, leaving 7 bases between them. Germline loops: CDR1 SGHAT, CDR2 FQNNGV. The CDR3: CASSLISNEQFF. The CDR3 DNA sequence: TGTGCCAGCAGCTTGATTAGTAATGAGCAGTTCTTC.

The CDR3 is CASSSAGTENYEQYF. DNA for the CDR3: TGTGCCAGCAGCTCAGCCGGGACTGAGAATTACGAGCAGTACTTC. The chain joins TRBV13 to TRBJ2-7; perhaps TRBD2 as D (6 bases). In germline, CDR1 is PRHDT, CDR2 FYEKMQ (reference sequence). The CDR3 covers 15 residues. V lost 4 bases and J lost 4, with 17 bases in between.

The chain links TRBV6-5 to TRBJ1-3, with unresolved D. Germline V gene lookup returns CDR1 MNHEY and CDR2 SVGAGI. V lost 6 bases, J lost 0 bases, and 9 bases lay in between. This CDR3 has 14 residues. The chain's CDR3 is CASSGSDSGNTIYF. In DNA form, the CDR3 reads TGTGCCAGCAGCGGCAGCGACTCTGGAAACACCATATATTTT.

The V call is TRBV7-3, the J call TRBJ1-2; 9 nucleotides agree with TRBD1. CDR3 length: 14 amino acids. V shed 5 bases, J shed 8 bases, and the junction held 9 bases outside the gene matches. The germline CDR1 and CDR2 sequences are SGHTA and FQGTGA. The CDR3 protein is CASSPSQGALGYTF. DNA of the CDR3: TGTGCCAGCAGCCCCTCACAGGGGGCGCTCGGCTACACCTTC.

The CDR3 reads CAWRSHNEGYTF. For the CDR3, the DNA is TGTGCCTGGAGATCCCATAACGAGGGCTACACCTTC. The V and J genes are TRBV30 and TRBJ1-2; D uncertain. The germline V and J ends were trimmed by 3 bases and 8 bases, with 13 bases remaining between them. The CDR3 covers 12 residues. CDR1 is GTSNPN, CDR2 SVGIG, per germline (reference sequence).

A word on this clone: Other DNA sequences in this sample translate to the same CDR3. The chain has TRBV6-5 and TRBJ1-5; 7 bases map to TRBD1. CDR3 size: 14 residues. The V gene end was trimmed by 6 bases and the J gene end by 2 bases; junction bases not matched to a gene: 4. CDR1 MNHEY and CDR2 SVGAGI come from the germline V gene. CDR3 coding DNA: TGTGCCAGCAGGCCCACAGGGGGCAATCAGCCCCAGCATTTT. This gives the protein CASRPTGGNQPQHF.

The chain couples TRBV3-1 (or the pseudogene TRBV3-2) to TRBJ1-2, with D possibly TRBD1 on 5 matching bases. Deletions cut 4 bases from V and 4 bases from J, with 10 bases between. Germline CDR1 and CDR2: LGHDT and YNNKEL (reference sequence). This CDR3 has 13 amino acids. The CDR3 region is CASSPGGVYGYTF. CDR3 bases: TGTGCCAGCAGCCCCGGGGGAGTCTATGGCTACACCTTC.

This clone was seen a few times. V is TRBV10-2 and J is TRBJ2-7, with 7 bases lining up with TRBD1. CDR1 is WSHSY and CDR2 is SAAADI in the germline V gene. The CDR3 consists of 14 residues. The junction had 7 bases not matched to a gene; V was cut back by 6 bases and J by 2 bases. For the CDR3, the DNA is TGCGCCAGCAGCCCTACAGGGGATACCTACGAGCAGTACTTC. Amino acids: CASSPTGDTYEQYF.

The V call is TRBV10-3, the J call TRBJ2-7, with TRBD1 identical over 9 bases. This CDR3 is built from 15 residues. Germline V gene sequence: CDR1 ENHRY, CDR2 SYGVKD. The ends lost 7 bases at V and 5 bases at J; junction bases unmatched: 12. Written as DNA, the CDR3 is TGTGCCATCAATCATCCGGGACAGGGAATTGACGAGCAGTACTTC. It is translated as CAINHPGQGIDEQYF.

The chain uses TRBV2 and TRBJ2-3, with a possible D match to TRBD1 (5 bases). V gave up 5 bases and J gave up 1 base, with 13 bases separating them. The CDR3 spans 15 residues. The germline CDR1 and CDR2 sequences are SNHLY and FYNNEI. The CDR3, as DNA: TGTGCCAGCAGTCAACCAGGGCTCCGCACAGATACGCAGTATTTT. This gives the protein CASSQPGLRTDTQYF.

Of note for this clone: Other DNA sequences in this sample translate to the same CDR3. The chain recombines TRBV5-1 with TRBJ1-1; TRBD1 agrees at 8 bases. The CDR3 sequence is 14 residues long. The ends lost 3 bases at V and 5 bases at J; junction bases unmatched: 6. Germline V gene lookup returns CDR1 SGHRS and CDR2 YFSETQ. CDR3 DNA sequence: TGCGCCAGCAGCTCTCAGGGGGCGCGAACTGAAGCTTTCTTT. Protein sequence: CASSSQGARTEAFF.